This is a list of T cell receptor beta chains from one sample in a study of STAT5B mutations in CD4+ large granular lymphocyte leukemia. The assay was immunoSEQ multiplex PCR, and TCRdb's table has in-frame clones only and misses some. The sample has just over 40,000 clones; 80% to 90% are singletons. Sample: CD4+ T cells from blood buffy coats. All receptors derive from a human donor in good health. Each CDR3 is given with its conserved first and last residue. Each record gives: clone size, V gene, D gene, J gene, CDR3 length, CDR3 DNA, CDR3 protein. A D gene is named only where the DNA matches it firmly. Only some rows state a clone size, as once, few, many or a class for expanded clones.

abundance: NA; v_gene: TRBV6-1; d_gene: NA; j_gene: TRBJ2-5; len: 13; CDR3nt: TGTGCCAGCAGTGAACCAGGTAGAGAGACCCAGTACTTC; CDR3aa: CASSEPGRETQYF
abundance: NA; v_gene: TRBV5-1; d_gene: TRBD1; j_gene: TRBJ1-2; len: 17; CDR3nt: TGCGCCAGCAGCTTGGGTGCAGGGGGGTTGACTAACTATGGCTACACCTTC; CDR3aa: CASSLGAGGLTNYGYTF
abundance: NA; v_gene: TRBV6-6; d_gene: TRBD1; j_gene: TRBJ2-7; len: 15; CDR3nt: TGTGCCAGCAGTTTCTTGGGACAGGGGGTCTACGAGCAGTACTTC; CDR3aa: CASSFLGQGVYEQYF
abundance: NA; v_gene: TRBV7-8; d_gene: TRBD2; j_gene: TRBJ2-2; len: 16; CDR3nt: TGTGCCAGCAGCTTAGGCGGGGGGGCTGTCACCGGGGAGCTGTTTTTT; CDR3aa: CASSLGGGAVTGELFF
abundance: NA; v_gene: TRBV19; d_gene: TRBD1; j_gene: TRBJ2-7; len: 14; CDR3nt: TGTGCCAGTAGTATCCAACAGGGGGTCAACGAGCAGTACTTC; CDR3aa: CASSIQQGVNEQYF
abundance: NA; v_gene: TRBV7-6; d_gene: NA; j_gene: TRBJ1-2; len: 15; CDR3nt: TGTGCCAGCAGCTTGGGGACTAACGGCGCGGGGGGCTACACCTTC; CDR3aa: CASSLGTNGAGGYTF
abundance: NA; v_gene: TRBV2; d_gene: TRBD1; j_gene: TRBJ2-3; len: 14; CDR3nt: TGTGCCAGCAGTGGACAGGGGGGCACAGATACGCAGTATTTT; CDR3aa: CASSGQGGTDTQYF
abundance: NA; v_gene: TRBV12-5; d_gene: NA; j_gene: TRBJ1-1; len: 18; CDR3nt: TGTGCTAGTGGTGCCCCCGGGACGAGGGGTTTAATGAACACTGAAGCTTTCTTT; CDR3aa: CASGAPGTRGLMNTEAFF
abundance: NA; v_gene: TRBV5-1; d_gene: NA; j_gene: TRBJ1-1; len: 14; CDR3nt: TGCGCCAGCAGCTTTCAGGGGTTAGGGACTGAAGCTTTCTTT; CDR3aa: CASSFQGLGTEAFF
abundance: NA; v_gene: TRBV7-9; d_gene: TRBD1; j_gene: TRBJ1-2; len: 15; CDR3nt: TGTGCCAGCAGCTTAGAAGAGCAGGGGGGCTATGGCTACACCTTC; CDR3aa: CASSLEEQGGYGYTF
abundance: NA; v_gene: TRBV28; d_gene: NA; j_gene: TRBJ1-1; len: 17; CDR3nt: TGTGCCAGCAGTTTAAACTATATTGGCAGGGTCTACACTGAAGCTTTCTTT; CDR3aa: CASSLNYIGRVYTEAFF
abundance: NA; v_gene: TRBV9; d_gene: TRBD1; j_gene: TRBJ1-6; len: 16; CDR3nt: TGTGCCAGCAGCGCAGTCCGGGACAGTTTTAATTCACCCCTCCACTTT; CDR3aa: CASSAVRDSFNSPLHF
abundance: NA; v_gene: TRBV5-1; d_gene: NA; j_gene: TRBJ2-7; len: 15; CDR3nt: TGCGCCAGCAGCTTGACCCCGACAACTTACTACGAGCAGTACTTC; CDR3aa: CASSLTPTTYYEQYF
abundance: NA; v_gene: TRBV11-1; d_gene: NA; j_gene: TRBJ1-4; len: 14; CDR3nt: TGTGCCAGCAGTTCGGGGCAGGGAGAAGAAAAACTGTTTTTT; CDR3aa: CASSSGQGEEKLFF
abundance: NA; v_gene: TRBV19; d_gene: TRBD2; j_gene: TRBJ2-1; len: 14; CDR3nt: TGTGCCAGTAGTAAACTAGCGGGAGTCTTTGAGCAGTTCTTC; CDR3aa: CASSKLAGVFEQFF
abundance: NA; v_gene: TRBV14; d_gene: NA; j_gene: TRBJ2-3; len: 18; CDR3nt: TGTGCCAGCAGCCAAGCTTTCGGTATAAATTTTGGCACAGATACGCAGTATTTT; CDR3aa: CASSQAFGINFGTDTQYF
abundance: NA; v_gene: TRBV28; d_gene: NA; j_gene: TRBJ2-2; len: 18; CDR3nt: TGTGCCAGCAGTTTAAATAGGGGGGCGTCGGGGAACACCGGGGAGCTGTTTTTT; CDR3aa: CASSLNRGASGNTGELFF
abundance: NA; v_gene: TRBV29-1; d_gene: NA; j_gene: TRBJ2-1; len: 15; CDR3nt: TGCAGCGTTGGAATGGTGCTAGCATACTACAATGAGCAGTTCTTC; CDR3aa: CSVGMVLAYYNEQFF
abundance: NA; v_gene: TRBV28; d_gene: NA; j_gene: TRBJ1-2; len: 13; CDR3nt: TGTGCCAGCAGTTTAGTTCTATTTCAGGGCTACACCTTC; CDR3aa: CASSLVLFQGYTF
abundance: NA; v_gene: TRBV10-1; d_gene: NA; j_gene: TRBJ1-2; len: 22; CDR3nt: TGCGCCAGCAGGGGGGACATGTGCGCCAGAGAAGTGTCCCCCACGGGTAACTATGGCTACACCTTC; CDR3aa: CASRGDMCAREVSPTGNYGYTF
abundance: NA; v_gene: TRBV28; d_gene: NA; j_gene: TRBJ2-1; len: 15; CDR3nt: TGTGCCGGCGCCGGGGGCAATTCTTTCCGCAATGAGCAGTTCTTC; CDR3aa: CAGAGGNSFRNEQFF
abundance: NA; v_gene: TRBV30; d_gene: NA; j_gene: TRBJ1-2; len: 14; CDR3nt: TGTGCCTGGAGTGTGAGGAGGTACCCCTATGGCTACACCTTC; CDR3aa: CAWSVRRYPYGYTF
abundance: NA; v_gene: TRBV5-5; d_gene: TRBD1; j_gene: TRBJ2-1; len: 15; CDR3nt: TGTGCCAGCAGCCACGCGAACAGGGGATACAATGAGCAGTTCTTC; CDR3aa: CASSHANRGYNEQFF
abundance: few; v_gene: TRBV6-5; d_gene: TRBD1; j_gene: TRBJ1-1; len: 14; CDR3nt: TGTGCCAGCAGTCGGACAGGGAGGGACACTGAAGCTTTCTTT; CDR3aa: CASSRTGRDTEAFF
abundance: once; v_gene: TRBV19; d_gene: NA; j_gene: TRBJ2-6; len: 16; CDR3nt: TGTGCCAGTTTGGGCAGAGAGAGCTCTGGGGCCAACGTCCTGACTTTC; CDR3aa: CASLGRESSGANVLTF
abundance: NA; v_gene: TRBV28; d_gene: NA; j_gene: TRBJ2-1; len: 13; CDR3nt: TGTGCCAGCAGTTTAGGGGGATCAGGTGAGCAGTTCTTC; CDR3aa: CASSLGGSGEQFF
abundance: NA; v_gene: TRBV12-5; d_gene: NA; j_gene: TRBJ2-3; len: 14; CDR3nt: TGTGCTAGTGGTTTGCACCTAGCGACAGATACGCAGTATTTT; CDR3aa: CASGLHLATDTQYF
abundance: NA; v_gene: TRBV30; d_gene: TRBD2; j_gene: TRBJ2-1; len: 14; CDR3nt: TGTGCCTCTAGCGGGAGGGCCGGGTACAATGAGCAGTTCTTC; CDR3aa: CASSGRAGYNEQFF
abundance: NA; v_gene: TRBV13; d_gene: TRBD1; j_gene: TRBJ1-3; len: 14; CDR3nt: TGTGCCAGCAGCTCTCGACAGGGCAGAAACACCATATATTTT; CDR3aa: CASSSRQGRNTIYF
abundance: once; v_gene: TRBV30; d_gene: NA; j_gene: TRBJ1-2; len: 15; CDR3nt: TGTGCCTGGAGTGTAGCGGGGGGCAATATAAATGGCTACACCTTC; CDR3aa: CAWSVAGGNINGYTF
abundance: NA; v_gene: TRBV19; d_gene: TRBD1; j_gene: TRBJ1-1; len: 14; CDR3nt: TGTGCCAGTAGTATAAGGGGACAGGGGGCCAGTGCTTTCTTT; CDR3aa: CASSIRGQGASAFF
abundance: once; v_gene: TRBV6-6; d_gene: NA; j_gene: TRBJ1-2; len: 14; CDR3nt: TGTGCCAGCAGTTACCACACAGGCGGGGATGGCTACACCTTC; CDR3aa: CASSYHTGGDGYTF
abundance: NA; v_gene: TRBV7-9; d_gene: NA; j_gene: TRBJ2-4; len: 12; CDR3nt: TGTGCCAGCAGCCTCGGACCCACTGCCCTTTACTTC; CDR3aa: CASSLGPTALYF
abundance: few; v_gene: TRBV19; d_gene: NA; j_gene: TRBJ1-2; len: 15; CDR3nt: TGTGCCAGTAGCCAGTCAATGACACCACTGGCGGGCTACACCTTC; CDR3aa: CASSQSMTPLAGYTF
abundance: NA; v_gene: TRBV2; d_gene: TRBD1; j_gene: TRBJ1-5; len: 15; CDR3nt: TGTGCCAGCAGTGAAGGGACAGGGAGCAATCAGCCCCAGCATTTT; CDR3aa: CASSEGTGSNQPQHF
abundance: NA; v_gene: TRBV6-6; d_gene: NA; j_gene: TRBJ1-1; len: 12; CDR3nt: TGTGCCAGCAGGTGGGGGAACACTGAAGCTTTCTTT; CDR3aa: CASRWGNTEAFF
abundance: NA; v_gene: TRBV6-4; d_gene: NA; j_gene: TRBJ1-1; len: 13; CDR3nt: TGTGCCAGCACAACGACAGGTAACACTGAAGCTTTCTTT; CDR3aa: CASTTTGNTEAFF
abundance: once; v_gene: TRBV4-1; d_gene: TRBD2; j_gene: TRBJ2-7; len: 15; CDR3nt: TGCGCCAGCAGCCCCTCCGGCGGGAGAACATACGAGCAGTACTTC; CDR3aa: CASSPSGGRTYEQYF
abundance: NA; v_gene: TRBV7-8; d_gene: NA; j_gene: TRBJ2-5; len: 13; CDR3nt: TGTGCCAGCAGCCCGTCCTTGTTGGGGGCCCAGTACTTC; CDR3aa: CASSPSLLGAQYF
abundance: NA; v_gene: TRBV5-1; d_gene: TRBD1; j_gene: TRBJ1-2; len: 14; CDR3nt: TGCGCCAGCAGCCCGGGACAGGGGGCCTATGGCTACACCTTC; CDR3aa: CASSPGQGAYGYTF
abundance: few; v_gene: TRBV7-9; d_gene: NA; j_gene: TRBJ2-7; len: 13; CDR3nt: TGTGCCAGCAGCTCACTTTACCCCTACGAGCAGTACTTC; CDR3aa: CASSSLYPYEQYF
abundance: NA; v_gene: TRBV28; d_gene: NA; j_gene: TRBJ2-7; len: 12; CDR3nt: TGTGCCACTCAACTCCTAACGTACGAGCAGTACTTC; CDR3aa: CATQLLTYEQYF
abundance: NA; v_gene: TRBV7-3; d_gene: NA; j_gene: TRBJ2-2; len: 14; CDR3nt: TGTGCCAGCTCTATACTGGGGACCACCGGGGAGCTGTTTTTT; CDR3aa: CASSILGTTGELFF
abundance: NA; v_gene: TRBV9; d_gene: NA; j_gene: TRBJ2-1; len: 14; CDR3nt: TGTGCCAGCACTCCGGGACTCTCCTACAATGAGCAGTTCTTC; CDR3aa: CASTPGLSYNEQFF
abundance: NA; v_gene: TRBV5-1; d_gene: TRBD2; j_gene: TRBJ2-7; len: 14; CDR3nt: TGCGCCAGCAGCTTGTCGGGGGGGGCCTACGAGCAGTACTTC; CDR3aa: CASSLSGGAYEQYF
abundance: NA; v_gene: TRBV6-1; d_gene: TRBD1; j_gene: TRBJ2-7; len: 14; CDR3nt: TGTGCCAGCAGTCTCACAGGGGGCGGAGACGAGCAGTACTTC; CDR3aa: CASSLTGGGDEQYF
abundance: few; v_gene: TRBV4-1; d_gene: NA; j_gene: TRBJ1-1; len: 15; CDR3nt: TGCGCCAGCAGCCAACATTTATTGGGGAACACTGAAGCTTTCTTT; CDR3aa: CASSQHLLGNTEAFF
abundance: NA; v_gene: TRBV2; d_gene: NA; j_gene: TRBJ2-2; len: 13; CDR3nt: TGTGCCAGCGGGCCAGTTAAAGGGGGGGAGCTGTTTTTT; CDR3aa: CASGPVKGGELFF
abundance: NA; v_gene: TRBV10-3; d_gene: NA; j_gene: TRBJ2-1; len: 15; CDR3nt: TGTGCCACACTAGGCGGGCTAGACGGGGTCAATGAGCAGTTCTTC; CDR3aa: CATLGGLDGVNEQFF
abundance: NA; v_gene: TRBV7-2; d_gene: NA; j_gene: TRBJ2-3; len: 15; CDR3nt: TGTGCCAGCAGCACCTATCAAACAGGGACAGATACGCAGTATTTT; CDR3aa: CASSTYQTGTDTQYF
abundance: NA; v_gene: TRBV30; d_gene: TRBD2; j_gene: TRBJ2-1; len: 14; CDR3nt: TGTGCCTGGAGGAAGACTAGCGGGCCCGATGAGCAGTTCTTC; CDR3aa: CAWRKTSGPDEQFF
abundance: NA; v_gene: TRBV27; d_gene: TRBD1; j_gene: TRBJ1-3; len: 15; CDR3nt: TGTGCCAGCAGACTCGAGGGGGCCTCTGGAAACACCATATATTTT; CDR3aa: CASRLEGASGNTIYF
abundance: NA; v_gene: TRBV30; d_gene: NA; j_gene: TRBJ2-5; len: 12; CDR3nt: TGTGCCTGGAAAGCTGGGGGTAGGTCACAGTACTTC; CDR3aa: CAWKAGGRSQYF